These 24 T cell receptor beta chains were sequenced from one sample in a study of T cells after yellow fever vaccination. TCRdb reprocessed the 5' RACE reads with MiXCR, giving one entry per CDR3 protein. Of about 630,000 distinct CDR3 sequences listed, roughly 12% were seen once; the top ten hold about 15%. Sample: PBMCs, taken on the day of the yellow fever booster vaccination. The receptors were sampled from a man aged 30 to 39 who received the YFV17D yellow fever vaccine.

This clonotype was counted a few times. The CDR3 region has the DNA TGTGCCAGCAGTTTAGGTAGCTACTCAGGAAATGAGCAGTTCTTC. Translating gives CASSLGSYSGNEQFF. The rearrangement joins TRBV27 to TRBJ2-1; D is undetermined. Germline CDR1 and CDR2: MNHEY and SMNVEV (reference sequence). V lost 2 bases to trimming and J lost 7 bases, with 15 bases between them. This CDR3 has 15 amino acids.

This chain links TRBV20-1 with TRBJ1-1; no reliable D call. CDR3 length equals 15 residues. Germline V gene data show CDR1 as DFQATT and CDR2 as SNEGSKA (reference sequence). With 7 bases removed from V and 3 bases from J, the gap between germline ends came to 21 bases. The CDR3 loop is CSVPPLGALDTEAFF. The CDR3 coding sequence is TGCAGTGTCCCGCCCCTGGGCGCGCTGGACACTGAAGCTTTCTTT.

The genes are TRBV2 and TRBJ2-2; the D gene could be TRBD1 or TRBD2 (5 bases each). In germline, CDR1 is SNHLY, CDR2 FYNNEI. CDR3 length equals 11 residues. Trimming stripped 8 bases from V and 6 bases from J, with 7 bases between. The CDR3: CASVGAGELFF. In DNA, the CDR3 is TGTGCCAGCGTGGGGGCCGGGGAGCTGTTTTTT.

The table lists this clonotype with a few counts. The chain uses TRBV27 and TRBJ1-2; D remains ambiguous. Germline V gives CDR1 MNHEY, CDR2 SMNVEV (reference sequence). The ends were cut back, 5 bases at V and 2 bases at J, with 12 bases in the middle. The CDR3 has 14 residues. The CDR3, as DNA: TGTGCCAGCAGTGAAGGGTCAGCGAACTATGGCTACACCTTC. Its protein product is CASSEGSANYGYTF.

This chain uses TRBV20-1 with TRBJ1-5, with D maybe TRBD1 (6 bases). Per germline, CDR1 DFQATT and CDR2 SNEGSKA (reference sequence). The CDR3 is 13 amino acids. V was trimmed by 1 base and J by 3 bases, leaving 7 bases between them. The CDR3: CSARGDINQPQHF. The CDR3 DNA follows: TGCAGTGCTAGAGGGGACATCAATCAGCCCCAGCATTTT.

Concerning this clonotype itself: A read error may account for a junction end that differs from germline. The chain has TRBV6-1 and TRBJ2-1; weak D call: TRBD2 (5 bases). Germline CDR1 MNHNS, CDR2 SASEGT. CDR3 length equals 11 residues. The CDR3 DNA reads TGTGCCAGCAGAGAAGCGGATGAGCAGTTCTTC. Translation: CASREADEQFF.

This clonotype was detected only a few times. The CDR3 nucleotides read TGTGCCAGCTCCAAAGGGGTAGGACAAAAGCCCCAGCATTTT. It specifies CASSKGVGQKPQHF. The V and J genes are TRBV18 and TRBJ1-5; D is possibly TRBD1 (5 bases). Looked up from germline, CDR1 is KGHSH and CDR2 is LQKENI. V lost 6 bases, J lost 8 bases, and 17 bases lay in between. CDR3 length: 14 amino acids.

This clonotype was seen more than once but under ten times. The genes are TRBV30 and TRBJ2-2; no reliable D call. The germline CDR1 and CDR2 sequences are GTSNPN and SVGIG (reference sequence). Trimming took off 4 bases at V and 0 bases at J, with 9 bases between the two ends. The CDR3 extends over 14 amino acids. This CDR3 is CAWKILANTGELFF. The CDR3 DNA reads TGTGCCTGGAAGATACTCGCGAACACCGGGGAGCTGTTTTTT.

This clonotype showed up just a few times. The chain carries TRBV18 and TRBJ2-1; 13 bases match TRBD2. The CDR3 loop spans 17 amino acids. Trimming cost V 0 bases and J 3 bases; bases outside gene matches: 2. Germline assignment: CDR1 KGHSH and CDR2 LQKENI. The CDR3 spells CASSPPTSGRRYNEQFF. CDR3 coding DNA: TGTGCCAGCTCACCACCGACTAGCGGGAGGCGCTACAATGAGCAGTTCTTC.

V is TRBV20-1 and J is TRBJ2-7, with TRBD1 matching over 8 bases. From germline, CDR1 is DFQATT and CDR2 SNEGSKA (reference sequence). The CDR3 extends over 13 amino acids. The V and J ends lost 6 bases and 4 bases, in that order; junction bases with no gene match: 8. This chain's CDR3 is CSASTGDRYEQYF. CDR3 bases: TGCAGTGCAAGCACAGGGGACAGGTACGAGCAGTACTTC.

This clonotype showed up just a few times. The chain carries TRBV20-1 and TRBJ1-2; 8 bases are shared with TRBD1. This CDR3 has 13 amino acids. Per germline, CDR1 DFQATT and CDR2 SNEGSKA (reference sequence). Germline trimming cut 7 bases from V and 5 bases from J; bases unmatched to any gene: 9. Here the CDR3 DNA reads TGCAGTGTTTACCACAGGGGGACGTATGGCTACACCTTC. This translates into CSVYHRGTYGYTF.

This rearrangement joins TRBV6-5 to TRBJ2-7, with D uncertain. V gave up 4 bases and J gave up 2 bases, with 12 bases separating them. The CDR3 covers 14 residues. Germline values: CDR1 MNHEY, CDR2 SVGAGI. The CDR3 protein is CASSLGSSPYEQYF. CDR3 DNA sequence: TGTGCCAGCAGTTTGGGGTCGTCCCCCTACGAGCAGTACTTC.

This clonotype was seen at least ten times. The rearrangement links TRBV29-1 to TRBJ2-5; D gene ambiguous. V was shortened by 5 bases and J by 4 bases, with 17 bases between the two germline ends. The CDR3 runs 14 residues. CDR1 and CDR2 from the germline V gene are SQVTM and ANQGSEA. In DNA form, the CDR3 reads TGCAGCGTTCAATCTCTCGTGGCAGGAGAGACCCAGTACTTC. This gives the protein CSVQSLVAGETQYF.

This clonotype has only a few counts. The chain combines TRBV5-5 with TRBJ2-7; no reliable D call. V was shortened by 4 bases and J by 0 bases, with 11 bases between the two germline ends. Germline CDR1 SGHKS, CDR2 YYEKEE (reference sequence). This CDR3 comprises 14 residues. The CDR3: CASSPLFDSYEQYF. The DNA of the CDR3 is TGTGCCAGCAGCCCGTTGTTTGACTCCTACGAGCAGTACTTC.

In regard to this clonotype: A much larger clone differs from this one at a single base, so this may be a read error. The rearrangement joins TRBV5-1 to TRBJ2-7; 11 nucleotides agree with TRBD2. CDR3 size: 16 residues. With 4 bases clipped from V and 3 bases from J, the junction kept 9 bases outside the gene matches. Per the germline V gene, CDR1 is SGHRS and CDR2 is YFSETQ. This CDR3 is CASSPNLAGGGYEQYF. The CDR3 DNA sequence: TGCGCCAGCAGCCCGAACCTAGCGGGAGGTGGCTACGAGCAGTACTTC. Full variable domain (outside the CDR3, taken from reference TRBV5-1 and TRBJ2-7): KAGVTQTPRYLIKTRGQQVTLSCSPISGHRSVSWYQQTPGQGLQFLFEYFSETQRNKGNFPGRFSGRQFSNSRSEMNVSTLELGDSALYLCASSPNLAGGGYEQYFGPGTRLTVT.

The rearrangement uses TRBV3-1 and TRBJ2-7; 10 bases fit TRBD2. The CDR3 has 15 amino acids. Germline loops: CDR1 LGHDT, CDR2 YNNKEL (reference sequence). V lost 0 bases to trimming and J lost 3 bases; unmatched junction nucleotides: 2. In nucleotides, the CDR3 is TGTGCCAGCAGCCAAGATAGCGGGAGGCGCTACGAGCAGTACTTC. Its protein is CASSQDSGRRYEQYF.

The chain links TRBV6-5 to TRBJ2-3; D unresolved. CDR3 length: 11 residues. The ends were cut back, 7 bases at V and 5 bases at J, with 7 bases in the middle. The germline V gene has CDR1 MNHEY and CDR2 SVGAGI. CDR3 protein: CASTKGDTQYF. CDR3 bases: TGTGCCAGCACCAAAGGAGATACGCAGTATTTT.

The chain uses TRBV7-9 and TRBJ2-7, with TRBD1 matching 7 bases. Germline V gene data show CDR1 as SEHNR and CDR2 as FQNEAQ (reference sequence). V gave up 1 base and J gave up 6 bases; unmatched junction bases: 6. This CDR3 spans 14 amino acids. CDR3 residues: CASSLVGTEGEQYF. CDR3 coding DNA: TGTGCCAGCAGCTTAGTAGGGACAGAGGGCGAGCAGTACTTC.

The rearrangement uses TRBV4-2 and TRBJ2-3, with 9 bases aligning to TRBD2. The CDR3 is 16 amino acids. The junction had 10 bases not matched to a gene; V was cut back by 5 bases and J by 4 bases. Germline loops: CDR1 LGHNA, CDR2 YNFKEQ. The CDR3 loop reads CASSEEGLARSDTQYF. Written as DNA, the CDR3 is TGTGCCAGCAGCGAGGAGGGACTAGCCCGTTCAGATACGCAGTATTTT.

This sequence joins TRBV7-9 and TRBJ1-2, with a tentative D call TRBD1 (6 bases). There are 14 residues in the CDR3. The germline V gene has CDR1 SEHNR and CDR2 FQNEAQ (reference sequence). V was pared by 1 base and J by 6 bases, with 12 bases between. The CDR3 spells CASSLGEGVNGYTF. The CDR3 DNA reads TGTGCCAGCAGCTTAGGAGAGGGGGTTAATGGCTACACCTTC.

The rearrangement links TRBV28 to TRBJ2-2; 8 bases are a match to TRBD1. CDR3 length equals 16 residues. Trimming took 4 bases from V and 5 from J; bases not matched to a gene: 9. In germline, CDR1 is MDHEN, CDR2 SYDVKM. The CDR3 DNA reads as TGTGCCAGCAGTTCGGCAGGGGGCCAGAGTACCGGGGAGCTGTTTTTT. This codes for CASSSAGGQSTGELFF.

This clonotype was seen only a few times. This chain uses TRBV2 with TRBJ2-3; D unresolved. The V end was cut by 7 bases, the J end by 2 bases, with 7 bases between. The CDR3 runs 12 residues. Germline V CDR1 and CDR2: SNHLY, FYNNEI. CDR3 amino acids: CASMGFTDTQYF. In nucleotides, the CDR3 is TGTGCCAGCATGGGGTTCACAGATACGCAGTATTTT.

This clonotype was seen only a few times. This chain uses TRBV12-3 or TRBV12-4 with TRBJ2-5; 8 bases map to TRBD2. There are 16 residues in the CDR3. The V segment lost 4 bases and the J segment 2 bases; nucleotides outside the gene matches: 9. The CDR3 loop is CASSSPWAGGQETQYF. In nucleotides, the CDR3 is TGTGCCAGCAGTTCCCCCTGGGCGGGAGGTCAAGAGACCCAGTACTTC.

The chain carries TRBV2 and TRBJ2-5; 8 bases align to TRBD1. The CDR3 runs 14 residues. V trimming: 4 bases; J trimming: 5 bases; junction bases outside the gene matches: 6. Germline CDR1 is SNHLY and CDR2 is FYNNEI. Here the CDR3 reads CASSAQRQGETQYF. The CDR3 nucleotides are TGTGCCAGCAGTGCCCAGCGACAGGGGGAGACCCAGTACTTC.